The 27 T cell receptor beta chains below all came from one sample that was sequenced in a study of shared clonotypes between healthy human individuals. CD8 cells regarded as naive lacked CD45RO, were positively chosen for CCR7, and omitted terminally differentiated effector memory CD45RA+ cells. Data came from immunoSEQ multiplex PCR; TCRdb stores just in-frame clones and leaves some out. The sample consists of hundreds of thousands of clones, approximately 96% of them appearing once. Input material: naive CD8+ T cells sorted from blood. The receptors stem from a woman aged 25 to 39 in good health.

V and J are TRBV7-8 and TRBJ2-7; TRBD2 might be the D (5 bases). Germline assignment: CDR1 SGHVS and CDR2 FQNEAQ. The CDR3 covers 15 residues. The germline V and J ends were trimmed by 0 bases and 2 bases, with 11 bases remaining between them. CDR3 sequence: CASSLAEAFPYEQYF. The CDR3 region has the DNA TGTGCCAGCAGCTTAGCGGAGGCCTTCCCCTACGAGCAGTACTTC.

The chain combines TRBV19 with TRBJ2-5; D is unclear. Germline V CDR1 and CDR2: LNHDA, SQIVND (reference sequence). V dropped 0 bases and J dropped 5 bases, with 7 bases sitting between them. The CDR3 is 13 residues long. The CDR3 nucleotides read TGTGCCAGTAGTATAGAGCTGTGGGAGACCCAGTACTTC. Amino acid sequence: CASSIELWETQYF.

The chain uses TRBV4-1 and TRBJ2-1; 10 nucleotides agree with TRBD2. CDR3 size: 15 residues. Trimming removed 3 bases from V and 3 bases from J; junction bases left unmatched: 2. Germline V gene sequence: CDR1 MGHRA, CDR2 YSYEKL. CDR3 in DNA: TGCGCCAGCAGCCAGACTAGCGGGCGCTACAATGAGCAGTTCTTC. Translating gives CASSQTSGRYNEQFF.

V and J are TRBV28 and TRBJ2-1; TRBD2 agrees at 7 bases. The CDR3 length is 15 residues. Germline-derived CDR1 and CDR2 are MDHEN and SYDVKM. The trim removed 6 bases at V and 1 base at J, leaving 6 bases unmatched. The CDR3 DNA reads as TGTGCCAGCAGGGGGGGAGGGCCTTCCTACAATGAGCAGTTCTTC. Translating gives CASRGGGPSYNEQFF.

This clone was detected only once. The chain couples TRBV2 to TRBJ2-5; D remains ambiguous. Looked up from germline, CDR1 is SNHLY and CDR2 is FYNNEI. Trimming stripped 3 bases from V and 2 bases from J, with 10 bases between. This CDR3 is built from 14 residues. The CDR3 DNA reads TGTGCCAGCAGTGACCCCAACAGACAAGAGACCCAGTACTTC. Translation: CASSDPNRQETQYF.

The V and J genes are TRBV9 and TRBJ2-7; perhaps TRBD1 as D (5 bases). Trimming took off 0 bases at V and 7 bases at J, with 17 bases between the two ends. This CDR3 is built from 15 residues. Looked up from germline, CDR1 is SGDLS and CDR2 is YYNGEE. This chain's CDR3 is CASSVDGTPQGEQYF. CDR3 in DNA: TGTGCCAGCAGCGTAGATGGTACACCTCAGGGTGAGCAGTACTTC. The entire variable domain, with the rest obtained from reference TRBV9 and TRBJ2-7, is as follows: DSGVTQTPKHLITATGQRVTLRCSPRSGDLSVYWYQQSLDQGLQFLIQYYNGEERAKGNILERFSAQQFPDLHSELNLSSLELGDSALYFCASSVDGTPQGEQYFGPGTRLTVT.

The chain is built from TRBV9 and TRBJ2-3, with D perhaps matching TRBD2 (5 bases). Germline V CDR1 and CDR2: SGDLS, YYNGEE. The CDR3 totals 16 residues. V gave up 4 bases and J gave up 1 base, with 16 bases separating them. The CDR3 loop is CASSPRGGGGTDTQYF. The CDR3 coding sequence is TGTGCCAGCAGCCCTCGAGGTGGAGGAGGCACAGATACGCAGTATTTT.

This sequence joins TRBV7-9 and TRBJ1-2; no clear D. The germline V and J ends were trimmed by 0 bases and 6 bases, with 8 bases remaining between them. The CDR3 is 13 amino acids. The germline V gene encodes CDR1 SEHNR and CDR2 FQNEAQ (reference sequence). The CDR3 loop reads CASSLALGHGYTF. CDR3 in DNA: TGTGCCAGCAGCTTAGCGTTGGGCCATGGCTACACCTTC. Drawing the rest from reference TRBV7-9 and TRBJ1-2, the complete variable domain is DTGVSQNPRHKITKRGQNVTFRCDPISEHNRLYWYRQTLGQGPEFLTYFQNEAQLEKSRLLSDRFSAERPKGSFSTLEIQRTEQGDSAMYLCASSLALGHGYTFGSGTRLTVV.

The chain uses TRBV6-1 and TRBJ2-7; possibly TRBD1 for D (5 bases). The germline V gene encodes CDR1 MNHNS and CDR2 SASEGT. This CDR3 has 13 residues. Trimming removed 2 bases at V and 5 bases at J, with 10 bases between. CDR3 sequence: CASSELGVDEQYF. The CDR3 bases are TGTGCCAGCAGTGAACTAGGGGTGGACGAGCAGTACTTC.

The count of this clone is one. The rearrangement uses TRBV6-5 and TRBJ2-7, with TRBD1 matching 9 bases. The length of the CDR3 is 16 residues. V was clipped by 2 bases and J by 6 bases; unmatched bases: 11. CDR1 is MNHEY and CDR2 is SVGAGI in the germline V gene. The CDR3 reads CASSYLPGQGAVEQYF. The CDR3 DNA reads TGTGCCAGCAGTTACCTTCCGGGACAGGGAGCTGTCGAGCAGTACTTC.

This clone was found a few times. The chain links TRBV4-1 to TRBJ1-1; no firm D call. Germline V CDR1 and CDR2: MGHRA, YSYEKL. This CDR3 contains 14 residues. The V gene lost 3 bases and the J gene lost 1 base, with 9 bases spanning the gap. CDR3 in DNA: TGCGCCAGCAGCCAGACCAATCCGAACACTGAAGCTTTCTTT. Its translation: CASSQTNPNTEAFF.

A note on this clone: The same CDR3 can be traced to other DNA sequences in this sample. J is TRBJ1-1 and V is TRBV5-1; no clear D. V shed 4 bases and J shed 4 bases, with 5 bases lying between them. The germline V gene has CDR1 SGHRS and CDR2 YFSETQ. The CDR3 contains 11 residues. The CDR3 sequence is CASSAGTEAFF. CDR3 coding DNA: TGCGCCAGCAGCGCGGGCACTGAAGCTTTCTTT.

CDR3 sequence (DNA): TGTGCCAGCGGAGCGGAGGGGCCCAATGAGCAGTTCTTC. Encoded protein: CASGAEGPNEQFF. The chain links TRBV6-6 to TRBJ2-1; the D gene is possibly TRBD2 (6 bases). The germline V and J ends were trimmed by 8 bases and 6 bases, with 14 bases remaining between them. Germline V gives CDR1 MNHNY, CDR2 SVGAGI (reference sequence). The CDR3 is 13 amino acids.

The V and J genes are TRBV28 and TRBJ2-1, with D tentatively TRBD2 (5 bases). The CDR3 has 15 amino acids. V lost 2 bases and J 3 bases, leaving 11 bases between the germline ends. Germline CDR1 reads MDHEN; CDR2 reads SYDVKM. The CDR3 DNA reads TGTGCCAGCAGTTTAGTGGACTCGATCTACAATGAGCAGTTCTTC. It translates to CASSLVDSIYNEQFF.

The rearrangement links TRBV7-9 to TRBJ2-5; perhaps TRBD1 as D (6 bases). The CDR3 spans 14 residues. Deletions cut 5 bases from V and 5 bases from J, with 15 bases between. Germline V gives CDR1 SEHNR, CDR2 FQNEAQ (reference sequence). The CDR3 DNA reads as TGTGCCAGCAGCCAAGCCGGACAGATGGAGACCCAGTACTTC. Amino acids: CASSQAGQMETQYF.

This sequence joins TRBV28 and TRBJ2-7; TRBD2 aligns across 11 bases. Looked up from germline, CDR1 is MDHEN and CDR2 is SYDVKM. CDR3 length equals 13 residues. Trimming at V came to 6 bases and at J to 6 bases, leaving 4 bases not matched to a gene. The DNA of the CDR3 is TGTGCCAGCAGGGATAGCGGGAGGGGCGAGCAGTACTTC. Encoded protein: CASRDSGRGEQYF.

V usage is TRBV7-9 and J usage is TRBJ2-1, with D uncertain. This CDR3 has 17 residues. CDR1 and CDR2 (germline): SEHNR, FQNEAQ (reference sequence). Between the trimmed V and J ends, which lost 5 bases and 0 bases, there was a span of 17 bases. In nucleotides, the CDR3 is TGTGCCAGCAGCCACTTCGTCGCGGAACTCTCCTACAATGAGCAGTTCTTC. Its protein is CASSHFVAELSYNEQFF.

The gene calls are TRBV7-9 and TRBJ1-1; D is perhaps TRBD1 (5 bases). The CDR3 runs to 15 residues. Germline CDR1 reads SEHNR; CDR2 reads FQNEAQ (reference sequence). V was pared by 3 bases and J by 1 base, with 12 bases between. DNA of the CDR3: TGTGCCAGCAGCTTTGGCCGCGGGGCGAACACTGAAGCTTTCTTT. Its protein product is CASSFGRGANTEAFF.

The gene calls are TRBV28 and TRBJ2-5; TRBD1 matches 7 bases. This CDR3 has 15 amino acids. Germline CDR1 reads MDHEN; CDR2 reads SYDVKM. J gave up 3 bases and V 6 bases, and 10 bases lay outside the gene matches. CDR3: CASSDPGTEKETQYF. CDR3 sequence (DNA): TGTGCCAGCAGCGACCCCGGGACAGAAAAAGAGACCCAGTACTTC. Looking up the rest from reference TRBV28 and TRBJ2-5 gives the full variable domain: DVKVTQSSRYLVKRTGEKVFLECVQDMDHENMFWYRQDPGLGLRLIYFSYDVKMKEKGDIPEGYSVSREKKERFSLILESASTNQTSMYLCASSDPGTEKETQYFGPGTRLLVL.

This sequence joins TRBV28 and TRBJ2-3; the match to TRBD1 covers 8 bases. The germline V gene encodes CDR1 MDHEN and CDR2 SYDVKM. V trimming: 5 bases; J trimming: 4 bases; junction bases outside the gene matches: 8. This CDR3 region has 15 residues. The CDR3 loop reads CASSLSTGVADTQYF. CDR3 DNA: TGTGCCAGCAGTCTCTCGACAGGGGTTGCAGATACGCAGTATTTT.

CDR3 loop: CASSLELAGVTYEQYF. As DNA, the CDR3 is TGTGCCAGCAGCTTAGAACTAGCGGGAGTTACCTACGAGCAGTACTTC. V gene TRBV7-6 combines with J gene TRBJ2-7; 11 nucleotides line up with TRBD2. The CDR3 spans 16 residues. After removal of 1 base from V and 2 bases from J, the junction contained 4 bases not matched to a gene. The V gene's germline CDR1 is SGHVS and CDR2 FNYEAQ.

This chain uses TRBV29-1 with TRBJ2-7, with 8 nucleotides matching TRBD1. Germline trimming cut 4 bases from V and 2 bases from J; bases unmatched to any gene: 4. Germline loops: CDR1 SQVTM, CDR2 ANQGSEA. This CDR3 has 13 residues. The CDR3 coding sequence is TGCAGCGTTGCCGACAGGGGACCCTACGAGCAGTACTTC. Translation: CSVADRGPYEQYF.

The V call is TRBV28, the J call TRBJ2-5; D uncertain. The J call may not be correct, given that the DNA end is closer to TRBJ2-7. CDR1 MDHEN and CDR2 SYDVKM come from the germline V gene. The length of the CDR3 is 14 residues. CDR3 in amino acids: CASSSRAWNYEQYF. For the CDR3, the DNA is TGTGCCAGCAGTTCCCGGGCTTGGAACTACGAGCAGTACTTC.

The V and J genes are TRBV2 and TRBJ1-5; D may be TRBD1 (6 bases). V dropped 7 bases and J dropped 0 bases, with 13 bases sitting between them. Germline CDR1 and CDR2: SNHLY and FYNNEI. The CDR3 covers 15 residues. The CDR3 loop is CASIRTGASNQPQHF. The CDR3 nucleotides are TGTGCCAGCATTCGGACGGGGGCTAGCAATCAGCCCCAGCATTTT.

The chain combines TRBV2 with TRBJ2-7; tentatively, D is TRBD2 (6 bases). The germline V gene has CDR1 SNHLY and CDR2 FYNNEI. This CDR3 is built from 15 residues. V lost 5 bases to trimming and J lost 5 bases, with 19 bases between them. CDR3 amino acids: CASSQPGLNLDEQYF. Written as DNA, the CDR3 is TGTGCCAGCAGTCAGCCGGGACTTAACCTAGACGAGCAGTACTTC.

In DNA, the CDR3 is TGCGCCAGCAGCTACCACGTGGAACTAGCGGGCCATGAGCAGTTCTTC. Amino acid sequence: CASSYHVELAGHEQFF. The chain is built from TRBV5-1 and TRBJ2-1, with 9 bases aligning to TRBD2. Germline values: CDR1 SGHRS, CDR2 YFSETQ. Unmatched junction bases numbered 12, after V lost 3 bases and J lost 8 bases. The length of the CDR3 is 16 residues.

CDR3 DNA: TGCGCCAGCAGCCGCACACCGGGACAGACCTACAATGAGCAGTTCTTC. Its translation: CASSRTPGQTYNEQFF. The chain employs TRBV4-1 and TRBJ2-1, with 7 bases that match TRBD1. V lost 4 bases and J lost 2; bases outside the gene matches: 8. Germline V CDR1 and CDR2: MGHRA, YSYEKL. The CDR3 totals 16 residues.